This entry lists 3 T cell receptor beta chains sequenced from one sample in a study of T cell repertoires in cytomegalovirus infection (dated by TCRdb to about 2019). These receptors lack a known antigen. Sequencer: Illumina HiSeq 1500. The raw public reads went through TCRdb reprocessing: fastp at Q25, MiXCR clone calling, in-frame beta chains kept. One record per CDR3 amino acid sequence lists the most common genes and DNA. This sample gives some 500,000 distinct CDR3 sequences in total; roughly a third of them show up just once. Roughly a sixth of the sample is held by the ten biggest clonotypes. The treatment or condition label here, explained by the study, means: in vitro stimulation with specific CMV peptide epitopes to enrich CMV-specific T cells. The starting material was cultured PBMCs, obtained from culture after CMV antigen stimulation. These receptors all stem from a human donor in good health (CMV status not recorded). Some clones in this sample may be carry-over from other donors' samples.

This clonotype was seen only a few times. One end of the junction fails to match germline, which may point to a read error. The chain has TRBV12-3 or TRBV12-4 and TRBJ2-1, with 8 bases fitting TRBD2. CDR3 size: 12 residues. The CDR3 loop is CASTLGGAGEIF. CDR3 DNA sequence: TGTGCCAGCACCCTCGGGGGAGCGGGAGAGATCTTC.

This clonotype was observed at least ten times. This CDR3 is CASSRGQGAYEQYV. The CDR3 coding sequence is TGTGCCAGCAGCCGGGGACAGGGGGCCTACGAGCAGTACGTC. The chain joins TRBV7-2 to TRBJ2-7; 11 bases line up with TRBD1. CDR1 and CDR2 (germline): SGHTA, FQGNSA. The length of the CDR3 is 14 residues. Losses at the gene ends were 5 bases for V and 2 bases for J; bases not matched to a gene: 2.

This clonotype was counted a few times. CDR3 DNA: TGCGCCAGCAGCTTGCCTAGCGGGAGGGCCAACAATGAGCAGTTCTTC. It is translated as CASSLPSGRANNEQFF. The chain links TRBV5-1 to TRBJ2-1, with 12 bases aligning to TRBD2. Germline V gives CDR1 SGHRS, CDR2 YFSETQ. This CDR3 is built from 16 residues. With 1 base clipped from V and 5 bases from J, the junction kept 4 bases outside the gene matches.